What follows are 6 T cell receptor beta chains derived from one specimen sequenced in a study of T cells in narcolepsy. TCRdb's table, derived via immunoSEQ multiplex PCR, lists solely in-frame clones and lacks some. The sample carries 28,000 or so clones, about four fifths recorded once. Sequenced sample: CD45RA- memory CD4+ T cells from PBMCs. These receptors came from a human donor with narcolepsy.

This chain joins TRBV30 and TRBJ1-1; D gene ambiguous. Trimming removed 0 bases at V and 4 bases at J, with 9 bases between. The germline V gene encodes CDR1 GTSNPN and CDR2 SVGIG (reference sequence). The CDR3 extends over 13 amino acids. In DNA, the CDR3 is TGTGCCTGGAGTGTTGGGGATGGCACTGAAGCTTTCTTT. This sequence encodes CAWSVGDGTEAFF.

The chain carries TRBV28 and TRBJ1-5; unclear D gene. This CDR3 has 15 residues. The germline V and J ends were trimmed by 5 bases and 0 bases, with 11 bases remaining between them. Germline CDR1 reads MDHEN; CDR2 reads SYDVKM. Here the CDR3 DNA reads TGTGCCAGCAGTCAGACCCTAGTTAGCAATCAGCCCCAGCATTTT. This gives the protein CASSQTLVSNQPQHF.

This chain uses TRBV29-1 with TRBJ2-5; possible D gene TRBD1, 6 bases. V lost 7 bases and J lost 4, with 16 bases in between. This CDR3 has 13 residues. Looked up from germline, CDR1 is SQVTM and CDR2 is ANQGSEA. The CDR3 loop reads CSAATVRGETQYF. DNA for the CDR3: TGCAGCGCTGCGACAGTCAGGGGAGAGACCCAGTACTTC.

The genes are TRBV6-5 and TRBJ1-6, with TRBD1 matching over 9 bases. Per germline, CDR1 MNHEY and CDR2 SVGAGI. Germline trimming cut 6 bases from V and 5 bases from J; bases unmatched to any gene: 2. The CDR3 is 14 amino acids. The CDR3 DNA sequence: TGTGCCAGCAGCAGGGACAGGGATAATTCACCCCTCCACTTT. This encodes CASSRDRDNSPLHF.

This clone was observed a handful of times. This chain links TRBV5-4 with TRBJ2-1; 12 bases align to TRBD2. With 5 bases clipped from V and 9 bases from J, the junction kept 3 bases outside the gene matches. CDR3 length equals 13 residues. Germline lookup yields CDR1 SGHNT and CDR2 YYREEE (reference sequence). The CDR3 is CASSRTSGAEQFF. In DNA, the CDR3 is TGTGCCAGCAGTAGGACTAGCGGGGCTGAGCAGTTCTTC.

V and J are TRBV28 and TRBJ2-4; possibly TRBD2 for D (5 bases). The germline V gene has CDR1 MDHEN and CDR2 SYDVKM. Trimming pared 6 bases from V and 8 bases from J, leaving 20 bases between. The CDR3 loop spans 15 amino acids. CDR3 nucleotide sequence: TGTGCCAGCAGCCCGGACCCTAGTCAGAGGGACATTCAGTACTTC. This translates into CASSPDPSQRDIQYF.